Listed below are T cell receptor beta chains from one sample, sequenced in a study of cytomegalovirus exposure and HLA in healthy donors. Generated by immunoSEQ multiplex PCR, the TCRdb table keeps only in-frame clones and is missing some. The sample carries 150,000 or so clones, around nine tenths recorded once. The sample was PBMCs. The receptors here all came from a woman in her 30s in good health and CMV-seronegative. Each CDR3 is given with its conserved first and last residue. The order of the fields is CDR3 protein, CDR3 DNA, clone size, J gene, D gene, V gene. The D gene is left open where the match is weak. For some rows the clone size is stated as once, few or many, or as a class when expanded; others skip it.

CDR3: CASSRSTDTQYF; DNA: TGTGCCAGCAGCCGTAGCACAGATACGCAGTATTTT; size: .; J: TRBJ2-3; D: .; V: TRBV11-2
CDR3: CASSLETGGTEAFF; DNA: TGTGCCAGCAGCTTAGAGACAGGGGGGACTGAAGCTTTCTTT; size: .; J: TRBJ1-1; D: TRBD1; V: TRBV7-6
CDR3: CASSVRGGADQPQHF; DNA: TGTGCCAGCAGCGTCCGAGGGGGGGCAGATCAGCCCCAGCATTTT; size: .; J: TRBJ1-5; D: .; V: TRBV11-2
CDR3: CASSLLQASEAFF; DNA: TGCGCCAGCAGCTTGTTGCAAGCGAGTGAAGCTTTCTTT; size: .; J: TRBJ1-1; D: .; V: TRBV5-1
CDR3: CSVTGDAGNTIYF; DNA: TGCAGCGTTACAGGGGACGCTGGAAACACCATATATTTT; size: .; J: TRBJ1-3; D: TRBD1; V: TRBV29-1
CDR3: CATSRDLGGAEGEQFF; DNA: TGTGCCACCAGCAGAGATCTAGGGGGGGCGGAAGGTGAGCAGTTCTTC; size: .; J: TRBJ2-1; D: .; V: TRBV15
CDR3: CASMPREASYEQYF; DNA: TGTGCCAGCATGCCTCGGGAGGCCTCCTACGAGCAGTACTTC; size: few; J: TRBJ2-7; D: TRBD2; V: TRBV2
CDR3: CASSYGRGGNSPLHF; DNA: TGTGCCAGCAGTTATGGTAGGGGTGGGAATTCACCCCTCCACTTT; size: .; J: TRBJ1-6; D: .; V: TRBV6-6
CDR3: CASQPWQGKNSPLHF; DNA: TGCGCCAGCCAGCCGTGGCAGGGGAAAAATTCACCCCTCCACTTT; size: .; J: TRBJ1-6; D: .; V: TRBV5-1
CDR3: CASSPTGGAVSGVQPQHF; DNA: TGCGCCAGCAGCCCGACCGGTGGGGCGGTTTCCGGTGTTCAGCCCCAGCATTTT; size: .; J: TRBJ1-5; D: .; V: TRBV4-1
CDR3: CASSLIQGGNNEQFF; DNA: TGTGCCAGCAGCTTAATTCAGGGTGGAAACAATGAGCAGTTCTTC; size: .; J: TRBJ2-1; D: .; V: TRBV11-3
CDR3: CASSLTGDYGYTF; DNA: TGCGCCAGCAGCCTAACAGGGGACTATGGCTACACCTTC; size: .; J: TRBJ1-2; D: TRBD1; V: TRBV4-1